A selection of T cell receptor beta chains follows, all from one sample in a study of radiotherapy plus CTLA-4 blockade in lung cancer. Data came from immunoSEQ multiplex PCR; TCRdb stores just in-frame clones and leaves some out. The data contain about 99,000 clones, 85% to 90% of them singletons. This specimen consisted of peripheral blood, obtained from a patient treated with radiotherapy plus ipilimumab. These receptors all come from a human donor with non-small cell lung cancer that progressed on radiotherapy plus ipilimumab. CDR3s include the opening cysteine and the closing phenylalanine or tryptophan. The D gene is left open where the match is weak. The size entry is marked missing in some rows and otherwise reads once, few, many or a size class.

clone_size	v_call	j_call	d_call	cdr3_aa	cdr3_nt
-	TRBV7-8	TRBJ1-1	-	CASRGSSMNTEAFF	TGTGCCAGCAGAGGGTCCTCAATGAACACTGAAGCTTTCTTT
-	TRBV9	TRBJ2-6	-	CASSPRQTSGANVLTF	TGTGCCAGCAGCCCAAGACAAACCTCTGGGGCCAACGTCCTGACTTTC
-	TRBV4-1	TRBJ2-1	-	CASSQGTGTRWDYNEQFF	TGCGCCAGCAGCCAAGGAACCGGGACCCGCTGGGACTACAATGAGCAGTTCTTC
-	TRBV6-5	TRBJ2-7	-	CASRELGEQYF	TGTGCCAGCAGAGAATTAGGCGAGCAGTACTTC
once	TRBV19	TRBJ2-2	-	CARGPTGELFF	TGTGCCAGGGGGCCCACCGGGGAGCTGTTTTTT
-	TRBV19	TRBJ2-7	-	CASSSPRGYEQYF	TGTGCCAGTAGTAGCCCGCGGGGCTACGAGCAGTACTTC
-	TRBV5-1	TRBJ2-4	TRBD1	CASSPTGGANIQYF	TGCGCCAGCAGCCCGACAGGGGGCGCAAACATTCAGTACTTC
-	TRBV10-2	TRBJ1-6	-	CASSEGRGSPLHF	TGCGCCAGCAGTGAGGGACGCGGTTCACCCCTCCACTTT
-	TRBV5-4	TRBJ1-1	-	CASTGHTNTEAFF	TGTGCCAGCACCGGACACACGAACACTGAAGCTTTCTTT
few	TRBV21-1	TRBJ1-3	-	CASSKDPTRSGNTIYF	TGTGCCAGCAGCAAAGACCCCACCAGATCTGGAAACACCATATATTTT
-	TRBV11-3	TRBJ2-5	-	CASSLGLMKETQYF	TGTGCCAGCAGCTTAGGTCTTATGAAAGAGACCCAGTACTTC
-	TRBV6-1	TRBJ2-3	-	CASSEALRGGSTDTQYF	TGTGCCAGCAGTGAAGCGCTTCGAGGGGGGAGCACAGATACGCAGTATTTT
-	TRBV6-1	TRBJ2-1	-	CASRDGIRSYNEQFF	TGTGCCAGCAGGGACGGGATCCGCTCCTACAATGAGCAGTTCTTC
-	TRBV15	TRBJ1-2	-	CATSRAEWWGGKGYTF	TGTGCCACCAGCAGAGCGGAGTGGTGGGGGGGTAAAGGCTACACCTTC
-	TRBV5-1	TRBJ1-3	-	CASSSSTGNTIYF	TGCGCCAGCAGTTCCTCCACAGGAAACACCATATATTTT
-	TRBV18	TRBJ2-2	TRBD2	CASSKAGAGELFF	TGTGCCAGCTCAAAAGCGGGAGCCGGGGAGCTGTTTTTT
-	TRBV29-1	TRBJ2-7	TRBD1	CSITGGVLYEQYF	TGCAGCATAACAGGGGGCGTTCTATACGAGCAGTACTTC
-	TRBV29-1	TRBJ2-2	TRBD1	CSVINRGDNTGELFF	TGCAGCGTGATTAACAGGGGGGACAACACCGGGGAGCTGTTTTTT
-	TRBV6-5	TRBJ2-3	TRBD1	CASRGTGGKNTQYF	TGTGCCAGCAGGGGGACAGGGGGCAAAAATACGCAGTATTTT
-	TRBV5-1	TRBJ2-4	-	CASSLDPLSKNIQYF	TGCGCCAGCAGCTTGGACCCCTTGAGCAAAAACATTCAGTACTTC
-	TRBV2	TRBJ2-1	-	CASRDTTYNEQFF	TGTGCCAGTAGGGACACGACCTACAATGAGCAGTTCTTC
-	TRBV6-5	TRBJ2-6	-	CASSYSRRTGANVLTF	TGTGCCAGCAGTTACTCGAGACGGACTGGGGCCAACGTCCTGACTTTC
-	TRBV5-1	TRBJ2-7	-	CASSLVPGTYEQYF	TGCGCCAGCAGCTTGGTCCCAGGCACCTACGAGCAGTACTTC
-	TRBV5-1	TRBJ1-2	TRBD1	CASSAGQGHGYTF	TGCGCCAGCAGCGCCGGACAGGGCCATGGCTACACCTTC
-	TRBV5-8	TRBJ2-1	TRBD1	CASSPTGDPYNEQFF	TGTGCCAGCAGCCCCACAGGGGACCCCTACAATGAGCAGTTCTTC
-	TRBV5-1	TRBJ2-3	-	CASSLGQYHTDTQYF	TGCGCCAGCAGCTTGGGGCAGTACCACACAGATACGCAGTATTTT
-	TRBV9	TRBJ2-7	-	CASSVADETYEQYF	TGTGCCAGCAGCGTAGCGGATGAAACCTACGAGCAGTACTTC
few	TRBV27	TRBJ1-1	-	CASSDNRVSAEAFF	TGTGCCAGCTCCGATAACAGGGTATCGGCTGAAGCTTTCTTT
-	TRBV4-2	TRBJ2-7	-	CASSRGLSYEQYF	TGTGCCAGCAGCCGGGGACTTTCCTACGAGCAGTACTTC
-	TRBV19	TRBJ2-2	-	CASSITGRPNTGELFF	TGTGCCAGTAGTATAACAGGTAGACCTAACACCGGGGAGCTGTTTTTT
-	TRBV5-1	TRBJ1-5	TRBD1	CASSLGPRAGGYRGNQPQHF	TGCGCCAGCAGCTTGGGGCCCCGGGCAGGGGGCTATAGGGGCAATCAGCCCCAGCATTTT
-	TRBV5-5	TRBJ2-7	-	CASSLDLLLREQYF	TGTGCCAGCAGCTTGGATTTGCTTTTACGGGAGCAGTACTTC
-	TRBV9	TRBJ2-5	TRBD2	CASSRGLAGGGETQYF	TGTGCCAGCAGCCGAGGACTAGCGGGAGGGGGAGAGACCCAGTACTTC
-	TRBV6-6	TRBJ2-2	-	CASSPTGLHTGELFF	TGTGCCAGCTCCCCAACGGGTCTGCACACCGGGGAGCTGTTTTTT
-	TRBV19	TRBJ2-7	-	CASSIGGTAYEQYF	TGTGCCAGTAGTATAGGGGGAACAGCCTACGAGCAGTACTTC
-	TRBV19	TRBJ2-2	-	CASRHPSGYTGELFF	TGTGCCAGTAGACATCCCTCAGGATACACCGGGGAGCTGTTTTTT
few	TRBV5-1	TRBJ2-7	TRBD1	CASSNPSGGVPYEQYF	TGCGCCAGCAGCAACCCCTCAGGGGGCGTCCCCTACGAGCAGTACTTC
-	TRBV7-8	TRBJ2-2	-	CASSANPGGRGTGELFF	TGTGCCAGCAGCGCAAACCCCGGGGGGAGGGGGACCGGGGAGCTGTTTTTT
-	TRBV6-1	TRBJ2-7	-	CASSAPSYEQYF	TGTGCCAGCAGTGCCCCATCCTACGAGCAGTACTTC
-	TRBV6-4	TRBJ1-4	-	CASLTSAGKVWEKLFF	TGTGCCAGCCTTACCTCGGCAGGGAAGGTTTGGGAAAAACTGTTTTTT
-	TRBV20-1	TRBJ2-1	-	CSARRSLEQFF	TGCAGTGCCCGACGGAGTCTGGAGCAGTTCTTC
-	TRBV9	TRBJ1-3	-	CASSVELFGNTIYF	TGTGCCAGCAGCGTAGAATTATTTGGAAACACCATATATTTT
-	TRBV2	TRBJ1-1	TRBD1	CATPRGTGAVMNTEAFF	TGTGCCACCCCCCGAGGGACAGGGGCTGTCATGAACACTGAAGCTTTCTTT
once	TRBV5-5	TRBJ2-2	-	CASSFHTGELFF	TGTGCCAGCAGCTTCCACACCGGGGAGCTGTTTTTT
-	TRBV5-8	TRBJ2-5	-	CASSSSNPGQETQYF	TGTGCCAGCAGTTCGTCGAATCCGGGCCAAGAGACCCAGTACTTC
-	TRBV7-3	TRBJ1-2	-	CASSLRGGQGLGYTF	TGTGCCAGCAGCTTACGAGGCGGTCAGGGCCTCGGCTACACCTTC
-	TRBV5-1	TRBJ2-7	TRBD2	CASSWTTLRGRGYEQYF	TGCGCCAGCAGCTGGACGACTTTGCGCGGGAGAGGGTACGAGCAGTACTTC
-	TRBV4-2	TRBJ1-3	-	CASSQDLRTSGNTIYF	TGTGCCAGCAGCCAAGATCTTCGCACCTCTGGAAACACCATATATTTT
-	TRBV6-5	TRBJ2-7	-	CASSYFAEGPEQYF	TGTGCCAGCAGTTACTTCGCGGAGGGCCCCGAGCAGTACTTC
-	TRBV6-6	TRBJ1-2	-	CASSSGTFPNYGYTF	TGTGCCAGCAGTTCGGGGACCTTCCCTAACTATGGCTACACCTTC
-	TRBV19	TRBJ2-7	TRBD2	CASSLRLAGVRSESYEQYF	TGTGCCAGTAGTCTCCGACTAGCGGGAGTACGGTCGGAATCCTACGAGCAGTACTTC
-	TRBV15	TRBJ2-7	-	CATSRSSSYEQYF	TGTGCCACCAGCAGATCGAGCTCCTACGAGCAGTACTTC
once	TRBV5-6	TRBJ2-2	-	CATNVWGLSTGELFF	TGTGCCACCAACGTGTGGGGATTATCCACCGGGGAGCTGTTTTTT
once	TRBV5-1	TRBJ1-4	-	CASSYGAGINEKLFF	TGCGCCAGCAGCTATGGGGCAGGGATTAACGAAAAACTGTTTTTT
-	TRBV30	TRBJ1-5	TRBD1	CAWSVGQGGINQPQHF	TGTGCCTGGAGTGTTGGACAGGGGGGAATCAATCAGCCCCAGCATTTT
-	TRBV5-4	TRBJ2-5	-	CASSYRGRAQETQYF	TGTGCCAGCAGCTATCGCGGGCGGGCCCAAGAGACCCAGTACTTC
once	TRBV5-1	TRBJ1-1	-	CASSLVSGPNTEAFF	TGCGCCAGCAGCTTGGTATCAGGGCCGAACACTGAAGCTTTCTTT
once	TRBV9	TRBJ1-1	-	CASSVSPGNTEAFF	TGTGCCAGCAGCGTTTCTCCGGGCAACACTGAAGCTTTCTTT
-	TRBV5-1	TRBJ2-1	TRBD2	CASSLGVLAGAYNEQFF	TGCGCCAGCAGCTTGGGAGTACTAGCGGGAGCCTACAATGAGCAGTTCTTC